These T cell receptor beta chains were read from a single sample in a study of CD8+CD57+ T cells in acquired aplastic anemia. TCRdb re-called the reads through MiXCR, storing one row per CDR3 protein. The sample contains approximately 300,000 distinct CDR3 sequences, around three fifths of which appear only once. Sequenced: sorted CD4+, CD8+, or CD8+CD57+ T cells (not recorded which) from PBMCs. The source is a human donor with aplastic anemia. Both conserved end residues are part of each CDR3. Fields, in order: clone size, CDR3 length, V gene, D gene, J gene, CDR3 DNA, CDR3 protein. D genes are given only for firm matches. Expanded clones get a size class; other rows say once, few or many, or leave the size out.

NA	16	TRBV20-1	TRBD2	TRBJ2-3	TGCAGTGCTAGAGATTTCGCGGGGGGCACCACAGATACGCAGTATTTT	CSARDFAGGTTDTQYF
NA	15	TRBV10-2	TRBD2	TRBJ2-7	TGCGCCAGCAGCCTACTTAGCGGGGGAGGCTACGAGCAGTACTTC	CASSLLSGGGYEQYF
once	11	TRBV20-1	NA	TRBJ2-7	TGCAGTGGAAGGGACTCCTACGAGCAGTACTTC	CSGRDSYEQYF
many	15	TRBV6-5	NA	TRBJ1-4	TGTGCCAGCAGTTACTCTTTGCGGGTGGGCGAAAAACTGTTTTTT	CASSYSLRVGEKLFF
many	17	TRBV9	TRBD2	TRBJ2-2	TGTGCCAGCAGCGGAGATCCCGGGACTAGCGGGACCGGGGAGCTGTTTTTT	CASSGDPGTSGTGELFF
many	15	TRBV5-1	NA	TRBJ2-3	TGCGCCAGCAGCTTGGTGCGGGGACCTGGGGATACGCAGTATTTT	CASSLVRGPGDTQYF
NA	12	TRBV6-5	NA	TRBJ2-3	TGTGCCAGCAGGGACTACACAGATACGCAGTATTTT	CASRDYTDTQYF
NA	11	TRBV7-9	NA	TRBJ2-1	TGTGCCAGCAGCCACTCGACAGGGCAGTTCTTC	CASSHSTGQFF
NA	17	TRBV10-3	TRBD2	TRBJ2-1	TGTGCCATCAGTGAGTCTCAGGGACTAGCGGGAGAGAGTGAGCAGTTCTTC	CAISESQGLAGESEQFF
NA	13	TRBV5-1	NA	TRBJ1-6	TGCGCCAGCAGCTTGGATGCTACTTCACCCCTCCACTTT	CASSLDATSPLHF
NA	14	TRBV7-9	TRBD1	TRBJ2-5	TGTGCCAGCAGCACGACAGGGCTACGGGAGACCCAGTACTTC	CASSTTGLRETQYF
NA	14	TRBV7-2	TRBD1	TRBJ1-6	TGTGCCAGCAGCCCCGGGGACAGGGATTCACCCCTCCACTTT	CASSPGDRDSPLHF
many	13	TRBV10-3	NA	TRBJ1-1	TGTGCCATCAGTGGGGCCCAGAACACTGAAGCTTTCTTT	CAISGAQNTEAFF
NA	13	TRBV2	NA	TRBJ1-5	TGTGCCAGCAATTTGGGAATAGATCAGCCCCAGCATTTT	CASNLGIDQPQHF
NA	15	TRBV6-5	NA	TRBJ2-3	TGTGCCAGTTCCCCGGGCAGCCATAGCACAGATACGCAGTATTTT	CASSPGSHSTDTQYF
many	14	TRBV20-1	NA	TRBJ2-3	TGCAGTGCCAACCGGGAATTAAGCACAGATACGCAGTATTTT	CSANRELSTDTQYF
NA	14	TRBV20-1	TRBD1	TRBJ1-5	TGCAGTGCTGGAAGGACAGGGGAGGTTCAGCCCCAGCATTTT	CSAGRTGEVQPQHF
few	12	TRBV20-1	NA	TRBJ2-5	TGCAGTGCTACAAAGCAGGCAGAGACCCAGTACTTC	CSATKQAETQYF
NA	13	TRBV19	NA	TRBJ1-1	TGTGCCAGCCGCGACCAAAGAGGTCCTGAAGCTTTCTTT	CASRDQRGPEAFF
NA	16	TRBV2	NA	TRBJ1-5	TGTGCCAGCAGCGACGAAGTATTGGTATGGAATCAGCACCAGCATTTT	CASSDEVLVWNQHQHF
few	18	TRBV27	TRBD2	TRBJ2-2	TGTGCCAGCAGTGCTGGGACTAGCGGGAGAGTCAGGACCGGGGAGCTGTTTTTT	CASSAGTSGRVRTGELFF
many	15	TRBV7-8	NA	TRBJ2-1	TGTGCCAGCAGCTTATCTTTAGGGATGTACAATGAGCAGTTCTTC	CASSLSLGMYNEQFF
many	15	TRBV20-1	TRBD2	TRBJ2-2	TGCAGTGCTAGATCCCCCCCTAGCGGGAGTGGGGAGCTGTTTTTT	CSARSPPSGSGELFF
NA	16	TRBV20-1	NA	TRBJ1-1	TGCAGTGCATCTTCCCCGGGACACCGACTGAACACTGAAGCTTTCTTT	CSASSPGHRLNTEAFF